The next 23 T cell receptor beta chains were all read from a single sample in a study of Ad26.COV2.S vaccination and SARS-CoV-2 variants. Regarding treatment: 19 received Ad26.COV2.S at low or high dose, single or two shots; several received placebo; per-sample allocation not given. Samples were taken on day 63 after the first vaccine or placebo injection. The method was immunoSEQ multiplex PCR; TCRdb's version includes in-frame clones alone and lacks a portion of them. The sample lists more than 250,000 clones; 70% to 90% were seen once. The starting material was peripheral blood, obtained in a trial of Ad26.COV2.S vaccine versus placebo. The source is a person aged 18-60 years who received the Ad26.COV2.S COVID-19 vaccine or a placebo.

This clone was counted a few times. This chain links TRBV2 with TRBJ1-3; D not resolved. The CDR3 contains 14 residues. Per the germline V gene, CDR1 is SNHLY and CDR2 is FYNNEI. Trimming took 7 bases from V and 0 from J, leaving 10 bases between them. This CDR3 reads CASMAWSSGNTIYF. The CDR3 DNA is TGTGCCAGCATGGCCTGGAGCTCTGGAAACACCATATATTTT.

The chain carries TRBV5-5 and TRBJ2-5; tentatively, D is TRBD1 (6 bases). The germline V gene has CDR1 SGHKS and CDR2 YYEKEE (reference sequence). V lost 2 bases and J 6 bases, leaving 11 bases between the germline ends. The CDR3 loop spans 13 amino acids. CDR3 residues: CASSFTGMKTQYF. DNA for the CDR3: TGTGCCAGCAGCTTTACAGGGATGAAGACCCAGTACTTC.

This sequence joins TRBV2 and TRBJ1-1; D might be TRBD1 (5 bases). V was cut by 5 bases and J by 0 bases, with 7 bases left in between. The CDR3 length is 13 residues. CDR1 is SNHLY, CDR2 FYNNEI, per germline. For the CDR3, the DNA is TGTGCCAGCAGTAGGGACTTGAACACTGAAGCTTTCTTT. Translated: CASSRDLNTEAFF. The full variable domain, rest sourced from reference TRBV2 and TRBJ1-1, is EPEVTQTPSHQVTQMGQEVILRCVPISNHLYFYWYRQILGQKVEFLVSFYNNEISEKSEIFDDQFSVERPDGSNFTLKIRSTKLEDSAMYFCASSRDLNTEAFFGQGTRLTVV.

The chain's CDR3 is CASSLVGGGETQYF. The CDR3 coding sequence is TGTGCCAGCAGCTTGGTCGGGGGGGGAGAGACCCAGTACTTC. The chain joins TRBV7-2 to TRBJ2-5, with 8 nucleotides matching TRBD2. V lost 3 bases to trimming and J lost 4 bases; unmatched junction nucleotides: 4. The CDR3 contains 14 residues. CDR1 and CDR2 from the germline V gene are SGHTA and FQGNSA.

A single count supports this clone. CDR3 coding DNA: TGTGCCAGCAGCTTTGGCGCAGGGGGCGAGCAGTACTTC. It yields the protein CASSFGAGGEQYF. The chain uses TRBV7-3 and TRBJ2-7; 7 bases agree with TRBD1. With V trimmed by 3 bases and J by 6 bases, 5 bases remained unmatched. Germline assignment: CDR1 SGHTA and CDR2 FQGTGA. CDR3 length equals 13 residues. Drawing the rest from reference TRBV7-3 and TRBJ2-7, the complete variable domain is GAGVSQTPSNKVTEKGKYVELRCDPISGHTALYWYRQSLGQGPEFLIYFQGTGAADDSGLPNDRFFAVRPEGSVSTLKIQRTERGDSAVYLCASSFGAGGEQYFGPGTRLTVT.

The chain links TRBV6-2 or TRBV6-3 to TRBJ2-7; D unclear. Germline CDR1 and CDR2: MNHEY and SVGEGT. The CDR3 sequence is 14 residues long. With 2 bases removed from V and 2 bases from J, the gap between germline ends came to 10 bases. The CDR3 nucleotides are TGTGCCAGCAGTTACAGGGCCAGAACCTACGAGCAGTACTTC. Its translation: CASSYRARTYEQYF.

This chain connects TRBV12-3 or TRBV12-4 to TRBJ1-2, with D possibly being TRBD1 (5 bases). The CDR3 spans 12 residues. V gave up 6 bases and J gave up 5 bases, with 10 bases separating them. CDR3 protein: CASSLAGYGYTF. In DNA, the CDR3 is TGTGCCAGCAGCCTCGCAGGGTATGGCTACACCTTC.

V gene TRBV3-1 (or the pseudogene TRBV3-2) combines with J gene TRBJ2-2; D is unresolved. Germline V gene lookup returns CDR1 LGHDT and CDR2 YNNKEL (reference sequence). Trimming took off 2 bases at V and 6 bases at J, with 7 bases between the two ends. This CDR3 comprises 13 residues. CDR3 coding DNA: TGTGCCAGCAGCCAATTCGTCTCCGGGGAGCTGTTTTTT. Translating it yields CASSQFVSGELFF.

V gene TRBV25-1 combines with J gene TRBJ2-1; 9 bases are a match to TRBD2. CDR3 length: 15 amino acids. Germline CDR1 and CDR2: MGHDK and SYGVNS. With V trimmed by 2 bases and J by 6 bases, 5 bases remained unmatched. The CDR3 spells CASSEPRTSANEQFF. CDR3 coding DNA: TGTGCCAGCAGTGAACCCCGGACTAGCGCCAATGAGCAGTTCTTC.

The J gene is TRBJ1-4, the V gene TRBV7-2, with TRBD1 matching 7 bases. CDR1 is SGHTA and CDR2 is FQGNSA in the germline V gene. The V and J ends lost 3 bases and 8 bases, in that order; junction bases with no gene match: 6. This CDR3 is 14 amino acids long. The DNA for the CDR3 is TGTGCCAGCAGCTTGTACAGGGGAGAAGAAAAACTGTTTTTT. Protein sequence: CASSLYRGEEKLFF.

The chain uses TRBV10-3 and TRBJ2-2, with 8 bases matching TRBD1. The CDR3 is 16 amino acids. The V and J ends lost 6 bases and 0 bases, in that order; junction bases with no gene match: 6. Germline loops: CDR1 ENHRY, CDR2 SYGVKD. The CDR3 reads CAISPGTGSNTGELFF. Here the CDR3 DNA reads TGTGCCATCAGCCCCGGGACAGGTTCGAACACCGGGGAGCTGTTTTTT.

This chain links TRBV12-3 or TRBV12-4 with TRBJ2-5; unclear D gene. The CDR3 contains 12 residues. The V end lost 6 bases, the J end lost 5 bases, and 10 bases lay between the germline ends. CDR3 coding DNA: TGTGCCAGCAGGCTAAGGTGGGAGACCCAGTACTTC. Its protein product is CASRLRWETQYF.

The rearrangement uses TRBV3-1 (or the pseudogene TRBV3-2) and TRBJ2-5, with 8 bases fitting TRBD2. Germline V lookup: CDR1 LGHDT, CDR2 YNNKEL (reference sequence). V lost 5 bases and J lost 5; bases outside the gene matches: 7. The CDR3 runs 14 residues. CDR3 DNA: TGTGCCAGCAGCACACGGGGGGGCAGGGAGACCCAGTACTTC. Protein sequence: CASSTRGGRETQYF.

This chain joins TRBV5-4 and TRBJ2-7; TRBD1 matches at 9 bases. Trimming removed 3 bases from V and 4 bases from J; junction bases left unmatched: 8. Looked up from germline, CDR1 is SGHNT and CDR2 is YYREEE (reference sequence). The CDR3 is 15 residues long. The CDR3 DNA follows: TGTGCCAGCAGCTCGAACCGGGACAGGGTTTACGAGCAGTACTTC. Amino acid sequence: CASSSNRDRVYEQYF.

V and J are TRBV29-1 and TRBJ1-1; 7 nucleotides line up with TRBD1. Trimming took 1 base from V and 5 from J; bases not matched to a gene: 7. Germline assignment: CDR1 SQVTM and CDR2 ANQGSEA. The CDR3 totals 14 residues. Here the CDR3 reads CSVEVPAGGTEAFF. The CDR3 nucleotides are TGCAGCGTTGAAGTCCCGGCAGGGGGGACTGAAGCTTTCTTT.

This chain joins TRBV10-3 and TRBJ1-1; TRBD1 aligns across 8 bases. Germline V gene lookup returns CDR1 ENHRY and CDR2 SYGVKD. The junction had 6 bases not matched to a gene; V was cut back by 6 bases and J by 0 bases. The CDR3 contains 15 residues. In nucleotides, the CDR3 is TGTGCCATCAGCCCTGGACAGGGAATGAACACTGAAGCTTTCTTT. Amino acid sequence: CAISPGQGMNTEAFF.

The chain couples TRBV6-2 or TRBV6-3 to TRBJ2-7, with 7 bases lining up with TRBD2. The length of the CDR3 is 15 residues. Germline V gene data show CDR1 as MNHEY and CDR2 as SVGEGT. Trimming at V came to 5 bases and at J to 5 bases, leaving 12 bases not matched to a gene. The CDR3 bases are TGTGCCAGCAGTCCCTTCGCCGGGAGGAGGGACGAGCAGTACTTC. Translating gives CASSPFAGRRDEQYF.

This chain uses TRBV21-1 with TRBJ1-2. TRBV21-1 is reported as a pseudogene. The length of the CDR3 is 16 residues. CDR3 residues: CASSSHRDPWCYGYTF. CDR3 DNA sequence: TGTGCCAGCAGCAGCCACCGGGACCCCTGGTGCTATGGCTACACCTTC.

The J gene is TRBJ1-2, the V gene TRBV20-1; D gene uncertain. Trimming took off 4 bases at V and 6 bases at J, with 9 bases between the two ends. This CDR3 comprises 11 residues. Germline CDR1 DFQATT, CDR2 SNEGSKA (reference sequence). The CDR3 DNA reads TGCAGTGCTACGGGGTGGGATGGCTACACCTTC. Protein sequence: CSATGWDGYTF.

The CDR3: CASSLVGTSRAHEQFF. CDR3 nucleotides: TGCGCCAGCAGCTTGGTGGGGACTAGCAGGGCCCATGAGCAGTTCTTC. The rearrangement uses TRBV5-1 and TRBJ2-1; 9 bases are shared with TRBD2. The CDR3 is 16 residues long. Per the germline V gene, CDR1 is SGHRS and CDR2 is YFSETQ. The junction had 9 bases not matched to a gene; V was cut back by 0 bases and J by 8 bases. The whole variable domain, filled in from reference TRBV5-1 and TRBJ2-1, reads KAGVTQTPRYLIKTRGQQVTLSCSPISGHRSVSWYQQTPGQGLQFLFEYFSETQRNKGNFPGRFSGRQFSNSRSEMNVSTLELGDSALYLCASSLVGTSRAHEQFFGPGTRLTVL.

This clone has more than one count but fewer than ten. A junction boundary mismatches the germline segment, possibly from a read error. The chain is built from TRBV3-1 (or the pseudogene TRBV3-2) and TRBJ1-1; D is perhaps TRBD1 (5 bases). The CDR3 has 15 residues. CDR1 and CDR2 from the germline V gene are LGHDT and YNNKEL (reference sequence). CDR3 DNA: TGTGCCAGCAGCCAAGACCCGGACCTGGGGGGGAAAGGGGTCTTT. Amino acids: CASSQDPDLGGKGVF.

This clone occurred once. The chain combines TRBV6-5 with TRBJ2-6; possibly TRBD1 for D (6 bases). CDR1 is MNHEY and CDR2 is SVGAGI in the germline V gene. V was pared by 8 bases and J by 0 bases, with 8 bases between. The CDR3 runs 14 residues. The CDR3 protein is CASGGISGANVLTF. The DNA of the CDR3 is TGTGCCAGCGGGGGCATCTCTGGGGCCAACGTCCTGACTTTC.

Here the CDR3 reads CASSQGEGLGSWNEQFF. Written as DNA, the CDR3 is TGTGCCAGCAGCCAAGGGGAAGGACTGGGATCTTGGAATGAGCAGTTCTTC. This sequence joins TRBV3-1 (or the pseudogene TRBV3-2) and TRBJ2-1; the D gene is possibly TRBD2 (5 bases). Trimming removed 1 base from V and 7 bases from J, with 20 bases in between. The CDR3 covers 17 residues. Germline CDR1 is LGHDT and CDR2 is YNNKEL (reference sequence).